The sequence of this T cell receptor (beta chain) was determined in a study of technical replicates of blood from a few donors. The trim removed 5 bases at V and 5 bases at J, leaving 3 bases unmatched. The CDR3 is 15 amino acids. Per the germline V gene, CDR1 is SEHNR and CDR2 is FQNEAQ (reference sequence). Generated by immunoSEQ multiplex PCR, the TCRdb table keeps only in-frame clones and is missing some. Altogether over 60,000 clones are present, 89% being singletons, with the ten largest covering more than 4.5%. J is TRBJ2-1 and V is TRBV7-9, with TRBD2 matching over 13 bases. The sequence was obtained from a human donor in good health. Some clones in this sample may be carry-over from other donors' samples. What was sequenced was PBMCs. The CDR3 protein is CASSHTSGGDNEQFF. DNA for the CDR3: TGTGCCAGCAGCCACACTAGCGGGGGGGACAATGAGCAGTTCTTC.